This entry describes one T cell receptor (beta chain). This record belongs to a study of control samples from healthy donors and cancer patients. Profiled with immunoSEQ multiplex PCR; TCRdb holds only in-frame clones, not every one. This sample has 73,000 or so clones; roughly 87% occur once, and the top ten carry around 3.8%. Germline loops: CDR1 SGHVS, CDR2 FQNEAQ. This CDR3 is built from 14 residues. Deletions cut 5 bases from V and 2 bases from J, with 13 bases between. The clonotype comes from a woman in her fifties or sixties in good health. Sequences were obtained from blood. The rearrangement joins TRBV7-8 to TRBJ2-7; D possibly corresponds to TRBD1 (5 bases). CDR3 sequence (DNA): TGTGCCAGCAGCCCGGGCAGACAGACCTACGAGCAGTACTTC. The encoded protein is CASSPGRQTYEQYF.